Presented here are 7 T cell receptor beta chains from one specimen sequenced in a study of cytomegalovirus exposure and HLA in healthy donors. Sequenced by immunoSEQ multiplex PCR; TCRdb stores in-frame clones only, minus some. The data hold more than 110,000 clones, with about 90% observed a single time. The source material was PBMCs. The origin of the receptors is a woman aged 18-35 years in good health and CMV-seropositive.

The chain joins TRBV30 to TRBJ2-1; possibly TRBD2 for D (5 bases). Trimming took off 1 base at V and 4 bases at J, with 11 bases between the two ends. This CDR3 is built from 14 residues. Germline CDR1 is GTSNPN and CDR2 is SVGIG (reference sequence). CDR3 DNA: TGTGCCTGGAGTGGGCCTAGCCAGTACAATGAGCAGTTCTTC. Translation: CAWSGPSQYNEQFF.

The rearrangement joins TRBV19 to TRBJ1-2, with 9 positions matching TRBD1. V lost 8 bases to trimming and J lost 5 bases; unmatched junction nucleotides: 9. Germline loops: CDR1 LNHDA, CDR2 SQIVND (reference sequence). The CDR3 is made up of 14 amino acids. CDR3 in amino acids: CASSPQGALYGYTF. CDR3 coding DNA: TGTGCCAGTTCTCCACAGGGGGCTTTATATGGCTACACCTTC.

This clone was seen only a few times. The chain carries TRBV11-2 and TRBJ2-7, with a tentative D call TRBD2 (6 bases). CDR3 length: 14 residues. The V gene's germline CDR1 is SGHAT and CDR2 FQNNGV. With 8 bases removed from V and 2 bases from J, the gap between germline ends came to 16 bases. CDR3: CASRSWGEAYEQYF. The DNA of the CDR3 is TGTGCCAGCCGCTCCTGGGGGGAAGCCTACGAGCAGTACTTC.

J is TRBJ1-1 and V is TRBV4-2, with D possibly being TRBD1 (5 bases). Germline-derived CDR1 and CDR2 are LGHNA and YNFKEQ. The CDR3 runs 17 residues. V shed 0 bases and J shed 6 bases, with 20 bases lying between them. CDR3 in amino acids: CASSQDTVPNRGAEAFF. The CDR3, as DNA: TGTGCCAGCAGCCAAGATACGGTTCCAAACCGGGGGGCTGAAGCTTTCTTT.

V and J are TRBV4-1 and TRBJ2-1, with 10 bases lining up with TRBD2. CDR3 length: 16 residues. Losses at the gene ends were 2 bases for V and 8 bases for J; bases not matched to a gene: 9. Germline V gene sequence: CDR1 MGHRA, CDR2 YSYEKL. CDR3 region: CASSQYSSGSGDEQFF. Written as DNA, the CDR3 is TGCGCCAGCAGCCAATACTCTAGCGGGAGTGGCGATGAGCAGTTCTTC.

This sequence joins TRBV27 and TRBJ1-5, with 8 positions matching TRBD1. After removal of 6 bases from V and 4 bases from J, the junction contained 5 bases not matched to a gene. This CDR3 is built from 14 residues. Germline loops: CDR1 MNHEY, CDR2 SMNVEV (reference sequence). Written as DNA, the CDR3 is TGTGCCAGCAGAACAGGGGGATGGAATCAGCCCCAGCATTTT. Amino acid sequence: CASRTGGWNQPQHF.

CDR3 in amino acids: CASSPLAGVSYNEQFF. The DNA of the CDR3 is TGCGCCAGCAGCCCCTTAGCGGGAGTCTCCTACAATGAGCAGTTCTTC. V gene TRBV5-1 combines with J gene TRBJ2-1; 9 bases fit TRBD2. The ends lost 4 bases at V and 0 bases at J; junction bases unmatched: 5. This CDR3 is built from 16 residues. CDR1 is SGHRS, CDR2 YFSETQ, per germline. Using reference TRBV5-1 and TRBJ2-1 for the parts outside the CDR3, the full variable domain is KAGVTQTPRYLIKTRGQQVTLSCSPISGHRSVSWYQQTPGQGLQFLFEYFSETQRNKGNFPGRFSGRQFSNSRSEMNVSTLELGDSALYLCASSPLAGVSYNEQFFGPGTRLTVL.